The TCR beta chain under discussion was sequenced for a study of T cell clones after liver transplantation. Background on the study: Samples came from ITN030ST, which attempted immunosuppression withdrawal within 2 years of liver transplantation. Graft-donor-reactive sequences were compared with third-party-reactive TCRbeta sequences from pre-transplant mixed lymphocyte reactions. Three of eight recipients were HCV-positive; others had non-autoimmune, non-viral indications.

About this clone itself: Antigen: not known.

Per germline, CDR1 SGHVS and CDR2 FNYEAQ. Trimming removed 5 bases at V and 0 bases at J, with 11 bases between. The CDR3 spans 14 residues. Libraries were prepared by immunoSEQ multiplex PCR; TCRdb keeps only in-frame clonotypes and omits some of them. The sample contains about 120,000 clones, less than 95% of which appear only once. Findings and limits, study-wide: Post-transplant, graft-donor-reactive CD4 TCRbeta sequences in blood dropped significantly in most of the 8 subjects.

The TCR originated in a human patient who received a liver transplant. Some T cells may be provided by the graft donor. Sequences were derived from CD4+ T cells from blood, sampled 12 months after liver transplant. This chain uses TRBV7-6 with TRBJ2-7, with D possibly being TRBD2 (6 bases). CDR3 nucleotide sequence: TGTGCCAGCAGCCTCATGGACTACTCCTACGAGCAGTACTTC. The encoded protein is CASSLMDYSYEQYF.